The 5 T cell receptor beta chains given below trace back to one sample, sequenced in a study of T cell clonotyping in hematopoietic cell transplantation. Produced via immunoSEQ multiplex PCR; TCRdb's table is partial and in-frame only. This sample yields about 1,500 clones, of which approximately 67% are seen a single time; roughly a quarter belongs to the top ten. Sequencing was performed on peripheral blood mononuclear cells, taken 100 days after allogeneic stem cell transplant. The receptors shown here come from a female patient in her 60s who had an allogeneic stem cell transplant, so the T cells may come from the graft donor. Some clones in this sample may be carry-over from other donors' samples.

This chain uses TRBV11-3 with TRBJ2-3, with 8 bases that match TRBD2. The CDR3 loop spans 17 amino acids. The V gene end was trimmed by 2 bases and the J gene end by 1 base; junction bases not matched to a gene: 8. CDR1 and CDR2 from the germline V gene are SGHNT and YENEEA. The CDR3 nucleotides read TGTGCCAGCAGCTTATCGGGGGGGGGACTCCGCACAGATACGCAGTATTTT. Residues: CASSLSGGGLRTDTQYF.

This chain links TRBV10-3 with TRBJ1-2; D gene unclear. The CDR3 is 13 amino acids. V lost 8 bases, J lost 1 base, and 11 bases lay in between. CDR1 and CDR2 from the germline V gene are ENHRY and SYGVKD. This CDR3 reads CAIGRADNYGYTF. The CDR3 region has the DNA TGTGCCATCGGTAGAGCAGATAACTATGGCTACACCTTC.

The chain carries TRBV29-1 and TRBJ2-7; the D is unclear. Deletions cut 3 bases from V and 5 bases from J, with 11 bases between. CDR1 is SQVTM and CDR2 is ANQGSEA in the germline V gene. The CDR3 is made up of 12 amino acids. The CDR3 loop reads CSVDDRGDEQYF. The CDR3 bases are TGCAGCGTTGATGATCGTGGCGACGAGCAGTACTTC.

This clone has just a few counts. V is TRBV5-4 and J is TRBJ2-1; 7 bases fit TRBD2. The CDR3 contains 15 residues. Germline V lookup: CDR1 SGHNT, CDR2 YYREEE (reference sequence). With V trimmed by 3 bases and J by 3 bases, 6 bases remained unmatched. CDR3 region: CASSYSGTNYNEQFF. The CDR3 DNA is TGTGCCAGCAGCTATTCAGGGACTAACTACAATGAGCAGTTCTTC.

The chain carries TRBV4-3 and TRBJ2-2; D is possibly TRBD1 (6 bases). Trimming stripped 0 bases from V and 5 bases from J, with 13 bases between. Per the germline V gene, CDR1 is LGHNA and CDR2 is YSLEER. The CDR3 runs to 16 residues. CDR3 bases: TGCGCCAGCAGCCAAGATTTGGGGGCTAAAACCGGGGAGCTGTTTTTT. Protein: CASSQDLGAKTGELFF.